Listed below are T cell receptor beta chains from one sample, sequenced in a study of vaccination effects on CD4 cells after COVID-19. TCRdb's table, derived via immunoSEQ multiplex PCR, lists solely in-frame clones and lacks some. The sample comprises about 46,000 clones, about four fifths of which are singletons, and approximately 15% rests with the top ten. For these receptors, no antigen is known. Sequencing was performed on CD4+ T cells from PBMCs cultured with HCoV-OC43 spike peptides, taken after COVID-19 vaccination. The receptors come from a human donor who received a COVID-19 vaccine. Each CDR3 is given with its conserved first and last residue. D genes are given only for firm matches. Size is stated for part of the rows, as once, few or many counts, or as a class when the clone is expanded.

NA	NA	TRBV11-2	TRBJ1-5	TGTGCCAGCAGCTCCGGGTGGGAACTTCAGCCCCAGCATTTT	CASSSGWELQPQHF
NA	once	TRBV14	TRBJ2-5	TGTGCCAGCAGCCAAGTCTCCGGGACGGTGCCGGCGACCCAGTACTTC	CASSQVSGTVPATQYF
TRBD2	NA	TRBV4-2	TRBJ2-5	TGTGCCAGCAGCCACTGGACTAGGGAAGATGGGACCCAGTACTTC	CASSHWTREDGTQYF
NA	NA	TRBV6-4	TRBJ1-3	TGTGCCAGCAGCCTGCCCCGTAATTCGTTT	CASSLPRNSF
NA	NA	TRBV2	TRBJ2-1	TGTGCCAGCAGTCCAGAAAAGCAGGTTAAGGATGAGCAGTTCTTC	CASSPEKQVKDEQFF
TRBD1	once	TRBV3-1/TRBV3-2	TRBJ1-3	TGTGCCAGCAGCCAGAGCCCGACAGGGTTCGGCTCTGGAAACACCATATATTTT	CASSQSPTGFGSGNTIYF
NA	NA	TRBV18	TRBJ1-6	TGTGCCAGCTCGGGAGATCAAAATTCACCCCTCCACTTT	CASSGDQNSPLHF
NA	NA	TRBV12-3/TRBV12-4	TRBJ2-7	TGTGCCAGCAGTTTAAATGTCGACGAGCAGTACTTC	CASSLNVDEQYF
NA	NA	TRBV6-4	TRBJ2-1	TGTGCCAGCAGTGATGCGGGAAGCTCCTACAATGAGCAGTTCTTC	CASSDAGSSYNEQFF
TRBD1	NA	TRBV11-2	TRBJ2-2	TGTGCCAGCAGCTTAGGCCGGCCGGGACAGGGGTTGACCGGGGAGCTGTTTTTT	CASSLGRPGQGLTGELFF
TRBD1	once	TRBV18	TRBJ1-1	TGTGCCAGCTCACCAGACAGGGGGTATGCTGAAGCTTTCTTT	CASSPDRGYAEAFF
NA	NA	TRBV11-3	TRBJ1-1	TGTGCCAGCAGCTGGCAGGGAAACACTGAAGCTTTCTTT	CASSWQGNTEAFF
TRBD2	NA	TRBV12-3/TRBV12-4	TRBJ2-5	TGTGCCAGCAGGTTACTAGCGGAAGAGACCCAGTACTTC	CASRLLAEETQYF
TRBD1	NA	TRBV12-3/TRBV12-4	TRBJ1-2	TGTGCCAGCAGTGAACAAAACAGGGGCGGCTACACCTTC	CASSEQNRGGYTF
TRBD2	NA	TRBV5-6	TRBJ2-5	TGTGCCAGCAGCTGGGGCCCTAGCGGGGCCCTTGGAGAGACCCAGTACTTC	CASSWGPSGALGETQYF
NA	NA	TRBV6-1	TRBJ1-5	TGTGCCAGCAGTGAAATTGGTGGGGCAGGTCAGCCCCAGCATTTT	CASSEIGGAGQPQHF
NA	NA	TRBV15	TRBJ1-2	TGTGCCACCAGCGGGAAAGGGCGCGCTGATTATGGCTACACCTTC	CATSGKGRADYGYTF
NA	NA	TRBV25-1	TRBJ1-1	TGTGCCAGCAGTGGGCCGGGCTCATCGAACACTGAAGCTTTCTTT	CASSGPGSSNTEAFF
TRBD1	once	TRBV29-1	TRBJ1-2	TGCAGCGTTACCTGGACAGGGGTCTGGGGCTACACCTTC	CSVTWTGVWGYTF
NA	NA	TRBV14	TRBJ1-2	TGTGCCAGCAGCCAAGATCGACAGAACTATGGCTACACCTTC	CASSQDRQNYGYTF
NA	once	TRBV10-2	TRBJ1-1	TGCGCCAGCAGTACTATCATGTCGAACACTGAAGCTTTCTTT	CASSTIMSNTEAFF
TRBD2	NA	TRBV7-9	TRBJ2-1	TGTGCCAGCAGCCCGTACGGGAGGGCCGCCCATGAGCAGTTCTTC	CASSPYGRAAHEQFF
NA	NA	TRBV7-9	TRBJ1-3	TGTGCCAGCAGCTCCGGACGGCGCTCTGGAAACACCATATATTTT	CASSSGRRSGNTIYF
NA	few	TRBV5-5	TRBJ2-2	TGTGCCAGCAGCTTGGCCTGGAAAGCCGGGATCGGGGAGCTGTTTTTT	CASSLAWKAGIGELFF
NA	few	TRBV2	TRBJ2-3	TGTGCCAGCAGCCGGTCGGGGAGCACAGATACGCAGTATTTT	CASSRSGSTDTQYF
NA	NA	TRBV4-1	TRBJ2-3	TGCGCCAGCACAACCCCGGGCACAGATACGCAGTATTTT	CASTTPGTDTQYF